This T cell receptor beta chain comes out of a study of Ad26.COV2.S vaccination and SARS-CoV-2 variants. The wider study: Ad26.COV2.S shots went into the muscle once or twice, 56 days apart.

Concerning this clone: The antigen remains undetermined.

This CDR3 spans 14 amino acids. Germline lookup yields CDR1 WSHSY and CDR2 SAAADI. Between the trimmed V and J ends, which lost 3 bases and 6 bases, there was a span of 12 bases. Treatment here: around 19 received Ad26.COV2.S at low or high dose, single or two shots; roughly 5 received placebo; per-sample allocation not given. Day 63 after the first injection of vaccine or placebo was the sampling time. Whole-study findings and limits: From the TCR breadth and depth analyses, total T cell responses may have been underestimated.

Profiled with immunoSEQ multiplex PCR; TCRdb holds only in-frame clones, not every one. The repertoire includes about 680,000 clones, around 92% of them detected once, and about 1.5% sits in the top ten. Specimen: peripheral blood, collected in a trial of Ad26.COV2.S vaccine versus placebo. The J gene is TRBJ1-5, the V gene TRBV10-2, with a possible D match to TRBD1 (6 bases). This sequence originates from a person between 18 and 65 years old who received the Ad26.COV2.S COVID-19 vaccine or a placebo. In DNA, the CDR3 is TGCGCCAGCAGTGATACAGGGTGGAGTCAGCCCCAGCATTTT. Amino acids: CASSDTGWSQPQHF.